A single sample is the source of the 9 T cell receptor beta chains below, sequenced in a study of radiotherapy plus CTLA-4 blockade in lung cancer. Sequenced by immunoSEQ multiplex PCR; TCRdb stores in-frame clones only, minus some. The sample carries 50,000 or so clones, 65% to 85% recorded once. The material sequenced was peripheral blood, taken from a patient treated with radiotherapy plus ipilimumab. These receptors all come from a human donor with non-small cell lung cancer who had stable disease on radiotherapy plus ipilimumab.

This sequence joins TRBV5-1 and TRBJ1-1; no definite D call. The CDR3 runs 14 residues. Trimming took off 0 bases at V and 2 bases at J, with 8 bases between the two ends. From germline, CDR1 is SGHRS and CDR2 YFSETQ. In nucleotides, the CDR3 is TGCGCCAGCAGCTTGGAGGTCCAAAACACTGAAGCTTTCTTT. Translating gives CASSLEVQNTEAFF.

This clone was counted only a few times. This sequence joins TRBV5-1 and TRBJ2-3, with D perhaps matching TRBD2 (5 bases). Germline-derived CDR1 and CDR2 are SGHRS and YFSETQ. Trimming cost V 5 bases and J 0 bases, with 16 bases left between them. The CDR3 loop spans 16 amino acids. CDR3 region: CASRVGLAPSTDTQYF. For the CDR3, the DNA is TGCGCCAGCAGGGTGGGATTAGCGCCAAGCACAGATACGCAGTATTTT.

This sequence joins TRBV10-3 and TRBJ2-3, with D perhaps TRBD1 (5 bases). Trimming shortened V by 0 bases and J by 2 bases, and 12 bases separated the two germline ends. The CDR3 is 16 amino acids. Germline CDR1 reads ENHRY; CDR2 reads SYGVKD. CDR3 DNA sequence: TGTGCCATCAGTGAGTCAAGACAGAGGACCACAGATACGCAGTATTTT. This translates into CAISESRQRTTDTQYF.

This rearrangement joins TRBV6-5 to TRBJ2-7; 8 bases map to TRBD2. CDR1 is MNHEY, CDR2 SVGAGI, per germline. The CDR3 extends over 16 amino acids. V was clipped by 3 bases and J by 0 bases; unmatched bases: 7. The CDR3 DNA is TGTGCCAGCAGTTATAAACCGGGGGGGAGCTCCTACGAGCAGTACTTC. Translation gives CASSYKPGGSSYEQYF.

This clone was observed a few times. The CDR3 here is CASSDSASIQYF. CDR3 bases: TGTGCCAGCAGTGATTCAGCGAGCATTCAGTACTTC. V gene TRBV6-1 combines with J gene TRBJ2-4; D gene ambiguous. V was cut by 3 bases and J by 9 bases, with 9 bases left in between. This CDR3 has 12 residues. CDR1 and CDR2 from the germline V gene are MNHNS and SASEGT.

The rearrangement uses TRBV15 and TRBJ2-3; D is unresolved. This CDR3 contains 12 residues. V was trimmed by 5 bases and J by 6 bases, leaving 9 bases between them. Germline V CDR1 and CDR2: LNHNV, YYDKDF (reference sequence). CDR3 in amino acids: CATSLAMDTQYF. For the CDR3, the DNA is TGTGCCACCAGCCTGGCCATGGATACGCAGTATTTT.

The J gene is TRBJ2-5, the V gene TRBV27, with TRBD1 matching 8 bases. CDR1 MNHEY and CDR2 SMNVEV come from the germline V gene (reference sequence). V was clipped by 6 bases and J by 5 bases; unmatched bases: 20. This CDR3 region has 18 residues. CDR3 residues: CASRRQGSGWRETETQYF. CDR3 nucleotide sequence: TGTGCCAGCAGGAGACAGGGGTCAGGTTGGCGCGAAACTGAGACCCAGTACTTC.

This chain uses TRBV6-1 with TRBJ2-3; tentative D call: TRBD1 (6 bases). The CDR3 is made up of 14 amino acids. V was pared by 9 bases and J by 0 bases, with 13 bases between. The germline CDR1 and CDR2 sequences are MNHNS and SASEGT. CDR3 amino acids: CASLGHQSTDTQYF. The CDR3 DNA is TGTGCCAGTTTGGGACACCAAAGCACAGATACGCAGTATTTT.

The chain combines TRBV7-6 with TRBJ1-3; TRBD1 agrees at 7 bases. V dropped 5 bases and J dropped 4; count of bases not matched to a gene: 5. Germline V CDR1 and CDR2: SGHVS, FNYEAQ. The CDR3 length is 14 residues. This CDR3 reads CASSPDRPGNTIYF. The CDR3 nucleotides read TGTGCCAGCAGCCCGGACAGGCCCGGAAACACCATATATTTT.